What follows are 17 T cell receptor beta chains derived from one specimen sequenced in a study of a mutant IDH1 vaccine in newly diagnosed glioma. Sequenced by immunoSEQ multiplex PCR; TCRdb stores in-frame clones only, minus some. The sample contains about 72,000 clones, less than 90% of which appear only once. Antigens of these TCRs are unknown. The sample's time point: week 35, safety follow-up. One vaccine dose held 300 ug of mutant IDH1 20-mer peptide and came with topical imiquimod. The sample in question was PBMCs, obtained from a glioma patient whose treatment included an IDH1 peptide vaccine. These receptors all stem from a man aged 18 to 29 with glioma.

The chain carries TRBV19 and TRBJ2-7, with 10 bases lining up with TRBD2. The CDR3 extends over 15 amino acids. J lost 3 bases, V lost 5 bases, and 7 bases had no gene match. Germline V CDR1 and CDR2: LNHDA, SQIVND (reference sequence). CDR3 sequence (DNA): TGTGCCAGTAGTCCCTGGACTAGCGGCGGCTACGAGCAGTACTTC. This gives the protein CASSPWTSGGYEQYF.

This rearrangement joins TRBV2 to TRBJ1-5; D is unresolved. The V gene's germline CDR1 is SNHLY and CDR2 FYNNEI. V lost 2 bases, J lost 4 bases, and 12 bases lay in between. The CDR3 has 15 amino acids. CDR3 nucleotide sequence: TGTGCCAGCAGTGAACAGGCCCTATCGAATCAGCCCCAGCATTTT. Amino acids: CASSEQALSNQPQHF.

This rearrangement joins TRBV4-3 to TRBJ2-7; 7 positions match TRBD2. Unmatched junction bases numbered 10, after V lost 3 bases and J lost 5 bases. CDR3 size: 15 residues. The germline V gene has CDR1 LGHNA and CDR2 YSLEER. The CDR3, as DNA: TGCGCCAGCAGCCACCTAGCGGATGGGGGAAACGAGCAGTACTTC. Its translation is CASSHLADGGNEQYF.

Only one count was recorded for this clone. The chain links TRBV6-1 to TRBJ2-1; 13 nucleotides align to TRBD2. The CDR3 length is 16 residues. With V trimmed by 4 bases and J by 8 bases, 8 bases remained unmatched. CDR1 MNHNS and CDR2 SASEGT come from the germline V gene. Here the CDR3 DNA reads TGTGCCAGCAGTGGGCCCGGGACTAGCGGGGTCTATGAGCAGTTCTTC. Amino acids: CASSGPGTSGVYEQFF.

This clone appeared a few times. The V call is TRBV16, the J call TRBJ1-1; D gene ambiguous. The V gene lost 3 bases and the J gene lost 0 bases, with 5 bases spanning the gap. Germline loops: CDR1 KGHSY, CDR2 FQNENV. The CDR3 is 13 amino acids. DNA for the CDR3: TGTGCCAGCAGCCAGGCTATGAACACTGAAGCTTTCTTT. Its protein product is CASSQAMNTEAFF.

The chain links TRBV30 to TRBJ1-3; D call uncertain. This CDR3 contains 11 residues. With 3 bases removed from V and 4 bases from J, the gap between germline ends came to 4 bases. Germline lookup yields CDR1 GTSNPN and CDR2 SVGIG (reference sequence). The CDR3: CAWRRGNTIYF. The CDR3 nucleotides are TGTGCCTGGAGGAGGGGAAACACCATATATTTT.

The chain links TRBV27 to TRBJ2-4, with 7 bases that match TRBD1. The CDR3 sequence is 17 residues long. The germline gives CDR1 MNHEY, CDR2 SMNVEV (reference sequence). V gave up 8 bases and J gave up 2 bases; unmatched junction bases: 15. The CDR3 spells CASGSDRRDFPKNIQYF. As DNA, the CDR3 is TGTGCCAGCGGGTCGGACAGGCGAGATTTTCCCAAAAACATTCAGTACTTC.

This clone turned up a few times. J is TRBJ1-1 and V is TRBV29-1; D gene uncertain. There are 12 residues in the CDR3. Germline V gene data show CDR1 as SQVTM and CDR2 as ANQGSEA. The V end was cut by 4 bases, the J end by 0 bases, with 6 bases between. The CDR3 coding sequence is TGCAGCGTTGGACGGATGAACACTGAAGCTTTCTTT. Its translation is CSVGRMNTEAFF.

The J gene is TRBJ2-3, the V gene TRBV7-2; TRBD2 matches at 9 bases. Looked up from germline, CDR1 is SGHTA and CDR2 is FQGNSA. The CDR3 contains 16 residues. Unmatched junction bases numbered 8, after V lost 2 bases and J lost 5 bases. The CDR3 nucleotides are TGTGCCAGCAGCTTAAGGGGCGGGGGGGCAAAAGATACGCAGTATTTT. Amino acids: CASSLRGGGAKDTQYF.

The chain carries TRBV19 and TRBJ1-2; possible D gene TRBD1, 5 bases. V lost 7 bases to trimming and J lost 2 bases, with 17 bases between them. Germline-derived CDR1 and CDR2 are LNHDA and SQIVND (reference sequence). This CDR3 contains 15 residues. The CDR3 reads CASIPGTERNYGYTF. The DNA for the CDR3 is TGTGCCAGTATTCCCGGGACCGAGAGAAACTATGGCTACACCTTC.

This rearrangement joins TRBV19 to TRBJ1-5, with 11 bases that match TRBD1. The germline V gene has CDR1 LNHDA and CDR2 SQIVND (reference sequence). CDR3 size: 19 residues. Trimming removed 6 bases from V and 2 bases from J; junction bases left unmatched: 15. CDR3 region: CASRTLRDRGLYGNQPQHF. As DNA, the CDR3 is TGTGCCAGTAGGACTTTACGGGACAGGGGGTTATATGGCAATCAGCCCCAGCATTTT.

V gene TRBV4-3 combines with J gene TRBJ2-7; D is unclear. Per the germline V gene, CDR1 is LGHNA and CDR2 is YSLEER. CDR3 length: 15 amino acids. V dropped 0 bases and J dropped 3 bases, with 12 bases sitting between them. The CDR3 coding sequence is TGCGCCAGCAGCCAAGAGGCGAGCGAGAGCTACGAGCAGTACTTC. The encoded protein is CASSQEASESYEQYF.

This clone was detected only a few times. The gene calls are TRBV9 and TRBJ1-5; no reliable D call. V was trimmed by 0 bases and J by 0 bases, leaving 7 bases between them. The CDR3 consists of 15 residues. In germline, CDR1 is SGDLS, CDR2 YYNGEE. CDR3 nucleotide sequence: TGTGCCAGCAGCGTAGGTGCCGATAGCAATCAGCCCCAGCATTTT. It translates to CASSVGADSNQPQHF.

This clone came up once. The genes are TRBV18 and TRBJ1-2; 10 bases are a match to TRBD1. Germline V gives CDR1 KGHSH, CDR2 LQKENI. V lost 0 bases, J lost 6 bases, and 7 bases stayed unmatched. The CDR3 runs to 16 residues. CDR3 DNA sequence: TGTGCCAGCTCACCACCTTACCGGACAGGGGGGGATGGCTACACCTTC. This sequence encodes CASSPPYRTGGDGYTF.

The V and J genes are TRBV19 and TRBJ2-3; D ambiguous. Germline CDR1 and CDR2: LNHDA and SQIVND (reference sequence). This CDR3 is built from 13 residues. Trimming shortened V by 2 bases and J by 4 bases, and 7 bases separated the two germline ends. CDR3 sequence reads: CASSIMAPDTQYF. CDR3 DNA sequence: TGTGCCAGTAGTATAATGGCTCCAGATACGCAGTATTTT.

This chain connects TRBV30 to TRBJ1-2; no reliable D call. The CDR3 is 14 residues long. CDR1 is GTSNPN, CDR2 SVGIG, per germline (reference sequence). V gave up 0 bases and J gave up 6 bases, with 14 bases separating them. The CDR3 DNA follows: TGTGCCTGGAGTGTAGGTACAGTAGGGCATGGCTACACCTTC. As protein: CAWSVGTVGHGYTF. Full variable domain (remainder filled in from reference TRBV30 and TRBJ1-2): SQTIHQWPATLVQPVGSPLSLECTVEGTSNPNLYWYRQAAGRGLQLLFYSVGIGQISSEVPQNLSASRPQDRQFILSSKKLLLSDSGFYLCAWSVGTVGHGYTFGSGTRLTVV.

This chain links TRBV7-2 with TRBJ1-3; D not certain. Trimming pared 6 bases from V and 0 bases from J, leaving 9 bases between. This CDR3 region has 14 residues. The germline V gene has CDR1 SGHTA and CDR2 FQGNSA. In nucleotides, the CDR3 is TGTGCCAGCAGGGTGACCCTCTCTGGAAACACCATATATTTT. This gives the protein CASRVTLSGNTIYF.